These 20 T cell receptor beta chains share one sample of origin, sequenced in a study of T cell repertoires in cytomegalovirus infection. Each CDR3 protein is one row after TCRdb ran MiXCR on the reads. The sample consists of about 85,000 distinct CDR3 sequences, about 44% of them appearing once. No cognate antigen is known for these TCRs. The sample consisted of CD8+ T cells from cultured PBMCs, taken from culture after CMV antigen stimulation. These receptors were taken from a human donor in good health (CMV status not recorded). Some clones in this sample may be carry-over from other donors' samples.

This clonotype was found once. This sequence joins TRBV4-1 and TRBJ2-3; 10 bases line up with TRBD2. Germline V gene sequence: CDR1 MGHRA, CDR2 YSYEKL. J lost 0 bases, V lost 0 bases, and 12 bases had no gene match. The CDR3 length is 20 residues. Written as DNA, the CDR3 is TGCGCCAGCAGCCAAGATTCGGCACTAGCGGGACCCCGGAGCACAGATACGCAGTATTTT. This codes for CASSQDSALAGPRSTDTQYF.

The chain has TRBV10-3 and TRBJ2-7; D unclear. This CDR3 has 13 residues. The V end was cut by 0 bases, the J end by 0 bases, with 3 bases between. Germline CDR1 ENHRY, CDR2 SYGVKD. In nucleotides, the CDR3 is TGTGCCATCAGTGAGTCGCCCTCCTACGAGCAGTACTTC. Residues: CAISESPSYEQYF.

This clonotype turned up a few times. J is TRBJ1-2 and V is TRBV11-2; 11 nucleotides match TRBD1. Germline CDR1 is SGHAT and CDR2 is FQNNGV. Germline trimming cut 1 base from V and 6 bases from J; bases unmatched to any gene: 4. This CDR3 is 15 amino acids long. CDR3 nucleotides: TGTGCCAGCAGCTTAGTTCGGACAGGGGGCGATGGCTACACCTTC. This codes for CASSLVRTGGDGYTF.

The chain combines TRBV11-2 with TRBJ2-1; 12 bases agree with TRBD2. Germline V gene sequence: CDR1 SGHAT, CDR2 FQNNGV. The ends lost 4 bases at V and 4 bases at J; junction bases unmatched: 2. The CDR3 extends over 15 amino acids. CDR3 nucleotide sequence: TGTGCCAGCAGCTCCGGACTAGCGGGGTACAATGAGCAGTTCTTC. Its protein is CASSSGLAGYNEQFF.

The V gene is TRBV6-1, the J gene TRBJ1-5; unclear D gene. The CDR3 has 14 residues. Germline V gene data show CDR1 as MNHNS and CDR2 as SASEGT. V was shortened by 4 bases and J by 1 base, with 8 bases between the two germline ends. The CDR3 nucleotides are TGTGCCAGCAGTGGGGCCGGAAGCAATCAGCCCCAGCATTTT. It translates to CASSGAGSNQPQHF.

This clonotype was detected only a few times. The genes are TRBV29-1 and TRBJ1-1; TRBD1 agrees at 7 bases. J lost 0 bases, V lost 1 base, and 5 bases had no gene match. The CDR3 is 15 residues long. Per the germline V gene, CDR1 is SQVTM and CDR2 is ANQGSEA. The CDR3 DNA follows: TGCAGCGTTGAAGGACAGGGCGGTCTGAACACTGAAGCTTTCTTT. Translation: CSVEGQGGLNTEAFF.

This clonotype was picked up a small number of times. CDR3 amino acids: CASSLVGRPYEQYF. The CDR3 DNA reads TGTGCCAGCAGCTTAGTCGGGAGACCCTACGAGCAGTACTTC. This chain connects TRBV11-2 to TRBJ2-7, with D perhaps matching TRBD2 (6 bases). Trimming shortened V by 1 base and J by 2 bases, and 9 bases separated the two germline ends. Germline V lookup: CDR1 SGHAT, CDR2 FQNNGV. CDR3 size: 14 residues.

There are a few counts of this clonotype. The chain uses TRBV6-1 and TRBJ2-1; 8 bases agree with TRBD1. The V gene's germline CDR1 is MNHNS and CDR2 SASEGT. The CDR3 is 13 residues long. V was clipped by 4 bases and J by 7 bases; unmatched bases: 3. CDR3 residues: CASSADRVNEQFF. Here the CDR3 DNA reads TGTGCCAGCAGTGCGGACAGGGTGAATGAGCAGTTCTTC.

CDR3 sequence reads: CSVDGGSAYEQYF. The CDR3 DNA reads as TGCAGCGTTGATGGGGGTTCGGCGTACGAGCAGTACTTC. This sequence joins TRBV29-1 and TRBJ2-7; D might be TRBD1 or TRBD2, each matching 5 bases. This CDR3 is 13 amino acids long. Germline lookup yields CDR1 SQVTM and CDR2 ANQGSEA. V shed 3 bases and J shed 4 bases, with 13 bases lying between them.

As for this clonotype: A read error is likely, as this CDR3 ends without the conserved phenylalanine or tryptophan. The chain recombines TRBV6-2 or TRBV6-3 with TRBJ1-1; D gene unclear. CDR3 size: 14 residues. Germline CDR1 reads MNHEY; CDR2 reads SVGEGT. The V end was cut by 4 bases, the J end by 11 bases, with 20 bases between. The CDR3 spells CASSSPEPNTVAFL. The CDR3 nucleotides read TGTGCCAGCAGTTCCCCAGAACCGAACACTGTTGCTTTCTTA.

This clonotype occurred a few times. The genes are TRBV28 and TRBJ1-1; D is undetermined. Trimming removed 2 bases at V and 5 bases at J, with 3 bases between. The CDR3 is 11 amino acids. Germline lookup yields CDR1 MDHEN and CDR2 SYDVKM. The DNA of the CDR3 is TGTGCCAGCAGTTTAATAACTGAAGCTTTCTTT. As protein: CASSLITEAFF.

This chain joins TRBV23-1 and TRBJ2-2; TRBD1 matches at 12 bases. TRBV23-1 falls under the ORF class, with uncertain function. J was trimmed by 6 bases and V by 7 bases; bases with no gene match: 6. The CDR3 has 15 amino acids. CDR3 region: CASTGDRGRPGELFF. For the CDR3, the DNA is TGCGCCAGCACCGGGGACAGGGGGCGCCCCGGGGAGCTGTTTTTT.

The V gene is TRBV27, the J gene TRBJ2-7; possible D gene TRBD1, 5 bases. V gave up 8 bases and J gave up 7 bases, with 24 bases separating them. The CDR3 runs to 15 residues. Germline V CDR1 and CDR2: MNHEY, SMNVEV (reference sequence). CDR3 protein: CASALFRGTQGEQYF. In DNA, the CDR3 is TGTGCCAGCGCCCTCTTTAGGGGTACTCAAGGAGAGCAGTACTTC.

The chain carries TRBV11-1 and TRBJ2-7, with D possibly matching TRBD1 (6 bases). V was clipped by 5 bases and J by 4 bases, with 18 bases between them. CDR3 length equals 15 residues. CDR1 is SGHAT and CDR2 is FQDESV in the germline V gene (reference sequence). The CDR3 sequence: CASSTSPGVLYEQYF. Here the CDR3 DNA reads TGTGCCAGCAGCACCTCCCCAGGGGTTCTGTACGAGCAGTACTTC.

CDR3 sequence (DNA): TGCGCCAGCAGCACCACCACAGGGGGAGGAACTGAAGCTTTCTTT. Its protein product is CASSTTTGGGTEAFF. The genes are TRBV5-1 and TRBJ1-1, with 8 positions matching TRBD1. Germline assignment: CDR1 SGHRS and CDR2 YFSETQ. The CDR3 is 15 amino acids. V trimming: 4 bases; J trimming: 5 bases; junction bases outside the gene matches: 10.

This clonotype is medium-sized within its sample. The V gene is TRBV28, the J gene TRBJ1-6; TRBD1 matches at 7 bases. Germline loops: CDR1 MDHEN, CDR2 SYDVKM. The CDR3 is 14 amino acids. J lost 7 bases, V lost 4 bases, and 4 bases had no gene match. DNA of the CDR3: TGTGCCAGCAGTTCGGGACAGAGGAATTCACCCCTCCACTTT. It is translated as CASSSGQRNSPLHF. Full variable domain (remainder filled in from reference TRBV28 and TRBJ1-6): DVKVTQSSRYLVKRTGEKVFLECVQDMDHENMFWYRQDPGLGLRLIYFSYDVKMKEKGDIPEGYSVSREKKERFSLILESASTNQTSMYLCASSSGQRNSPLHFGNGTRLTVT.

J is TRBJ2-1 and V is TRBV10-2, with 8 positions matching TRBD2. Per germline, CDR1 WSHSY and CDR2 SAAADI. The CDR3 consists of 17 residues. Unmatched junction bases numbered 19, after V lost 7 bases and J lost 8 bases. CDR3 residues: CASTPGQGRTSQHEQFF. The CDR3 DNA follows: TGCGCCAGCACCCCAGGGCAGGGGAGGACTAGCCAGCATGAGCAGTTCTTC.

The chain carries TRBV5-4 and TRBJ2-3, with TRBD2 matching over 12 bases. Trimming at V came to 4 bases and at J to 6 bases, leaving 6 bases not matched to a gene. The CDR3 runs 15 residues. In germline, CDR1 is SGHNT, CDR2 YYREEE (reference sequence). CDR3 sequence (DNA): TGTGCCAGCAGCATAACCGGACTAGCGGGGGATACGCAGTATTTT. Its translation: CASSITGLAGDTQYF.

The chain carries TRBV5-6 and TRBJ2-7; tentative D call: TRBD1 (7 bases). The CDR3 consists of 12 residues. V was trimmed by 3 bases and J by 7 bases, leaving 11 bases between them. Germline CDR1 is SGHDT and CDR2 is YYEEEE. CDR3 residues: CASSSGGGEQYF. The CDR3, as DNA: TGTGCCAGCAGCTCAGGGGGAGGTGAGCAGTACTTC. Full variable domain (outside the CDR3, taken from reference TRBV5-6 and TRBJ2-7): DAGVTQSPTHLIKTRGQQVTLRCSPKSGHDTVSWYQQALGQGPQFIFQYYEEEERQRGNFPDRFSGHQFPNYSSELNVNALLLGDSALYLCASSSGGGEQYFGPGTRLTVT.

The J gene is TRBJ2-1, the V gene TRBV4-1; no firm D call. In germline, CDR1 is MGHRA, CDR2 YSYEKL. CDR3 length: 14 residues. With 1 base removed from V and 4 bases from J, the gap between germline ends came to 8 bases. Here the CDR3 reads CASSQVIMYNEQFF. Written as DNA, the CDR3 is TGCGCCAGCAGCCAAGTAATCATGTACAATGAGCAGTTCTTC.